Listed here are 16 T cell receptor beta chains from one sample, sequenced in a study of identical twins. TCRdb reanalysed the 5' RACE reads using MiXCR and keeps one entry per CDR3 protein. This table has about 520,000 distinct CDR3 sequences, less than 25% appearing once. These sequences were also reported in another study, on T cells expressing NK-cell markers.

Input material: CD4+ T cells sorted from blood. These receptors originate from a woman aged 18-29 years in good health.

This clonotype was counted at least ten times. The V and J genes are TRBV7-2 and TRBJ2-7; D uncertain. The germline V gene has CDR1 SGHTA and CDR2 FQGNSA. Trimming cost V 5 bases and J 1 base, with 3 bases left between them. The CDR3 spans 11 residues. DNA of the CDR3: TGTGCCAGCAGCCCATCCTACGAGCAGTACTTC. Its protein is CASSPSYEQYF.

The chain couples TRBV29-1 to TRBJ2-3, with TRBD2 as a possible D gene (5 bases). Germline CDR1 reads SQVTM; CDR2 reads ANQGSEA. V lost 4 bases, J lost 5 bases, and 10 bases lay in between. The CDR3 is 12 residues long. Here the CDR3 reads CSVGAGGDTQYF. In nucleotides, the CDR3 is TGCAGCGTTGGCGCAGGAGGAGATACGCAGTATTTT.

This clonotype was counted only a few times. This rearrangement joins TRBV18 to TRBJ2-5; D not certain. The CDR3 length is 14 residues. Deletions cut 2 bases from V and 1 base from J, with 8 bases between. Germline CDR1 reads KGHSH; CDR2 reads LQKENI. The CDR3 sequence: CASSPSWGQETQYF. Here the CDR3 DNA reads TGTGCCAGCTCACCATCCTGGGGCCAAGAGACCCAGTACTTC.

This clonotype was counted only a few times. The genes are TRBV20-1 and TRBJ1-6; no firm D call. V was cut by 0 bases and J by 7 bases, with 16 bases left in between. In germline, CDR1 is DFQATT, CDR2 SNEGSKA (reference sequence). The CDR3 covers 16 residues. CDR3 sequence reads: CSARDYLVAQNSPLHF. The CDR3 nucleotides are TGCAGTGCTAGAGATTATTTGGTCGCACAAAATTCACCCCTCCACTTT.

At least ten counts were recorded for this clonotype. J is TRBJ2-7 and V is TRBV12-3 or TRBV12-4; the D gene is possibly TRBD2 (5 bases). This CDR3 region has 14 residues. The germline V and J ends were trimmed by 9 bases and 0 bases, with 15 bases remaining between them. The CDR3 nucleotides are TGTGCCAGTAGGGAGACGGGCTACTCCTACGAGCAGTACTTC. It specifies CASRETGYSYEQYF.

The chain uses TRBV28 and TRBJ2-7; 8 positions agree with TRBD2. Germline V gene data show CDR1 as MDHEN and CDR2 as SYDVKM. V dropped 4 bases and J dropped 6; count of bases not matched to a gene: 11. The CDR3 covers 15 residues. The CDR3 nucleotides read TGTGCCAGCAGTTCCCCCTCGGGGGGGCTAGGCGAGCAGTACTTC. It yields the protein CASSSPSGGLGEQYF. The full variable domain, rest sourced from reference TRBV28 and TRBJ2-7, is DVKVTQSSRYLVKRTGEKVFLECVQDMDHENMFWYRQDPGLGLRLIYFSYDVKMKEKGDIPEGYSVSREKKERFSLILESASTNQTSMYLCASSSPSGGLGEQYFGPGTRLTVT.

In its sample, this clonotype was seen a few times. The J gene is TRBJ1-2, the V gene TRBV11-2, with D hard to call. The V end was cut by 3 bases, the J end by 2 bases, with 7 bases between. The germline V gene has CDR1 SGHAT and CDR2 FQNNGV. This CDR3 contains 13 residues. The CDR3, as DNA: TGTGCCAGCAGCTTTAGCCTGAACTATGGCTACACCTTC. Encoded protein: CASSFSLNYGYTF. Combining the CDR3 with reference TRBV11-2 and TRBJ1-2 gives the whole variable domain EAGVAQSPRYKIIEKRQSVAFWCNPISGHATLYWYQQILGQGPKLLIQFQNNGVVDDSQLPKDRFSAERLKGVDSTLKIQPAKLEDSAVYLCASSFSLNYGYTFGSGTRLTVV.

In nucleotides, the CDR3 is TGTGCCAGCAGTTTATCAGGGCTGGCAACCTACGAGCAGTACTTC. It is translated as CASSLSGLATYEQYF. The chain has TRBV27 and TRBJ2-7; D gene ambiguous. The CDR3 is made up of 15 amino acids. Germline CDR1 and CDR2: MNHEY and SMNVEV (reference sequence). The V end was cut by 0 bases, the J end by 2 bases, with 11 bases between.

The J gene is TRBJ2-5, the V gene TRBV2, with D perhaps matching TRBD1 (5 bases). V lost 5 bases and J 1 base, leaving 11 bases between the germline ends. Looked up from germline, CDR1 is SNHLY and CDR2 is FYNNEI. CDR3 length equals 14 residues. This CDR3 reads CASSPQGFQETQYF. For the CDR3, the DNA is TGTGCCAGCAGTCCCCAGGGATTCCAAGAGACCCAGTACTTC.

In this sample, this clonotype turned up a few times. J is TRBJ2-3 and V is TRBV7-2; 9 bases match TRBD2. Germline lookup yields CDR1 SGHTA and CDR2 FQGNSA. The trim removed 5 bases at V and 7 bases at J, leaving 10 bases unmatched. The CDR3 loop spans 15 amino acids. The CDR3 region has the DNA TGTGCCAGCAGCCCCTCCGCGGGAGGGCCCTATACGCAGTATTTT. This encodes CASSPSAGGPYTQYF. Filled out from reference TRBV7-2 and TRBJ2-3, the complete variable domain reads GAGVSQSPSNKVTEKGKDVELRCDPISGHTALYWYRQSLGQGLEFLIYFQGNSAPDKSGLPSDRFSAERTGGSVSTLTIQRTQQEDSAVYLCASSPSAGGPYTQYFGPGTRLTVL.

The chain combines TRBV5-1 with TRBJ2-5, with D possibly TRBD1 on 6 matching bases. Germline-derived CDR1 and CDR2 are SGHRS and YFSETQ. The V gene lost 4 bases and the J gene lost 5 bases, with 15 bases spanning the gap. The CDR3 covers 14 residues. CDR3 DNA sequence: TGCGCCAGCAGCGTGAACAGGGATTCGGAGACCCAGTACTTC. It encodes CASSVNRDSETQYF. Full variable domain (remainder filled in from reference TRBV5-1 and TRBJ2-5): KAGVTQTPRYLIKTRGQQVTLSCSPISGHRSVSWYQQTPGQGLQFLFEYFSETQRNKGNFPGRFSGRQFSNSRSEMNVSTLELGDSALYLCASSVNRDSETQYFGPGTRLLVL.

This clonotype was seen once. The V gene is TRBV10-3, the J gene TRBJ1-2; no clear D gene. Trimming left V 11 bases short and J 2 bases short, with 15 bases between. Germline lookup yields CDR1 ENHRY and CDR2 SYGVKD. The CDR3 runs to 13 residues. The CDR3 sequence is CARRPGINYGYTF. In DNA, the CDR3 is TGTGCCCGCAGGCCGGGGATCAACTATGGCTACACCTTC.

CDR3 amino acids: CSARVAIGETQYF. The CDR3 DNA follows: TGCAGTGCTAGAGTTGCCATTGGAGAGACCCAGTACTTC. The chain has TRBV20-1 and TRBJ2-5; D uncertain. Trimming shortened V by 1 base and J by 4 bases, and 10 bases separated the two germline ends. The CDR3 has 13 residues. Germline values: CDR1 DFQATT, CDR2 SNEGSKA (reference sequence).

A note on this clonotype: With a much larger clone just one base away, this may be a read error. As DNA, the CDR3 is TGTGCCAGCAGCAATTCGCGCTACCATGAGCAGTTCTTC. Amino acids: CASSNSRYHEQFF. This sequence joins TRBV7-2 and TRBJ2-1; D not certain. The CDR3 covers 13 residues. Germline CDR1 and CDR2: SGHTA and FQGNSA.

The gene calls are TRBV10-3 and TRBJ2-3, with no clear D. The germline V and J ends were trimmed by 3 bases and 7 bases, with 5 bases remaining between them. This CDR3 has 11 residues. CDR1 and CDR2 from the germline V gene are ENHRY and SYGVKD. The CDR3, as DNA: TGTGCCATCAGTGAAGGCTATACGCAGTATTTT. Translating gives CAISEGYTQYF.

This clonotype was counted only a few times. The chain recombines TRBV6-1 with TRBJ2-1; tentative D call: TRBD2 (5 bases). V shed 2 bases and J shed 7 bases, with 15 bases lying between them. There are 15 residues in the CDR3. The germline CDR1 and CDR2 sequences are MNHNS and SASEGT. CDR3 protein: CASSESGLDSNEQFF. The CDR3 nucleotides are TGTGCCAGCAGTGAATCGGGGTTGGATTCGAATGAGCAGTTCTTC.